A single T cell receptor beta chain is shown here with its context. Individual cDNA molecules carried attached unique molecular identifiers. Using its own MiXCR run on the 5' RACE reads, TCRdb lists one record per CDR3 protein. This table holds tens of thousands of distinct CDR3 sequences, 16% found once. These data are taken from a study of early T cells in non-severe SARS-CoV-2 infection. This clonotype was sampled from an adult who was a healthcare worker with PCR-confirmed SARS-CoV-2 infection or an uninfected control (not recorded which). This specimen consisted of whole blood, obtained at baseline.

The chain's CDR3 is CASRRQGSYEQYF. The DNA for the CDR3 is TGTGCCAGCAGACGACAGGGCTCCTACGAGCAGTACTTC. The chain is built from TRBV27 and TRBJ2-7; 7 bases are shared with TRBD1. This CDR3 comprises 13 residues. CDR1 is MNHEY and CDR2 is SMNVEV in the germline V gene (reference sequence). V dropped 6 bases and J dropped 0; count of bases not matched to a gene: 2.